The entry that follows covers one T cell receptor (beta chain) sequence. Its antigen remains undetermined. The input lacks base qualities; no much larger clone sits a single base away. Trimming at the junction amounts to 4 bases on V and 0 bases on J, and the germline ends lie 6 bases apart. CDR1 and CDR2, per the germline V gene, are LGHNA and YSLEER. The CDR3 starts with the cysteine, ends with the phenylalanine, and has 14 residues. This entry keeps only the CDR3 DNA: 42 bases, framed from base 1. Explained via the paper, the treatment or condition label denotes: suppressive antiretroviral therapy. Cells were stimulated with lysates of CMV-infected fibroblasts at approximately 9 ug/mL. Memory CD4+ T cells that did not respond, being CD40L-negative, CD69-negative and CD45RO-high, were sorted as memory populations depleted of antigen-responding cells. HIV-1-infected adults in whom suppressive ART had been started during chronic infection were enrolled as participants. Plasma HIV-1 RNA had been undetectable (below 50 copies/mL) in participants for at least 4 years. To be included, participants needed a CD4+ T cell count above 400 cells/uL and a positive CMV serology. Before stimulation, PBMCs were isolated using density centrifugation and depleted of CD8+ T cells. Stimulation of CD8-depleted PBMCs was carried out for roughly 19 hours with anti-CD28/CD49d costimulation, CD40-blocking antibody and enfuvirtide, to prevent new infections. Cell sorting was performed on a Beckman Coulter MoFlo Legacy or XDP sorter, and dead cells were excluded with propidium iodide. For samples with more than one million cells, genomic DNA was extracted with the QIAamp DNA Mini Kit, and for all other samples the Quick-DNA Microprep Kit was used.

TCRbeta repertoires were sequenced from genomic DNA with the immunoSEQ hsTCRB assay version 4 in survey mode. For TCRbeta sequencing, genomic DNA was diluted to around 11 ng/uL, with up to 1 ug used per sample. Turning to the authors' computational methods: ImmunoSeq Analyzer 3.0 was used for analysis of TCRbeta data, and diversity was computed on productive nucleotide rearrangements. The improved Chao index was used to estimate lower-bound TCR diversity, and the Gini coefficient was used to estimate clonality using the Immunarch R package. Nucleotide rearrangements that differed but encoded the same CDR3beta amino acid sequence were counted as separate clonotypes. Differential abundance analysis found TCRbeta sequences that were significantly enriched in antigen-responding cells compared with anti-CD3/anti-CD28-activated cells. TCRs were clustered by predicted peptide-MHC specificity with GLIPH2, both within individual participants and across merged participant data sets. The clones in this table, taken by TCRdb from immuneACCESS, are in-frame only. Not every clone is retained; where verified, under half of the shortfall comes from an unresolved V gene, and the cause of the rest is unknown. D and trimming were read from the DNA, whereas the V and J calls and clone size are those reported in that table. In all, the sample holds fewer than 35,000 clones, and roughly 82% of those were seen once. Together, the top ten hold 5% to 7% of the sample.

The sample belongs to a study of persistence of HIV-infected CD4 T cells (dated by TCRdb to 2020 to 2021). In the study overall: CMV- and HIV-1 Gag-responding CD4+ T cells were isolated from ART-treated individuals so that antigen-driven clonal expansion of HIV-1-infected cells could be examined. Suppressive ART had been received by participants for a median of roughly eight years. Peripheral blood samples of up to about 180 mL were obtained at multiple time points, with the exception of two participants, for whom leukapheresis was performed at a single time point. TCRbeta sequencing assessed the clonality of all cells in each sorted population, while proviral sequencing assessed the clonality of infected cells. The TCR cluster analysis across participants included roughly 8 participants for CMV and roughly seven participants for Gag.

What the study reported, not specific to this receptor: Few individuals were included in the study, and only a limited range of antigens was tested. Bulk TCR analyses could not be restricted to the rare CMV-responding cells that actually carried HIV-1 proviruses. Significantly lower TCRbeta richness was observed in CMV- and Gag-responding cells than in anti-CD3/anti-CD28-responding cells, and higher oligoclonality was observed in CMV-responding cells than in CD3/CD28-stimulated and Gag-responding cells. Antigen-responding cells were enriched for degenerate expanded CDR3beta sequences, which suggests convergent selection of CD4+ responses to CMV and Gag. TCR oligoclonality correlated with proviral oligoclonality within the same sorted populations.

The sequence was collected from an adult woman with HIV who was CMV-seropositive. The chain was built from TRBV4-3 and TRBJ1-4, with no D gene named confidently. The starting material was CD4+ T cells sorted from PBMCs after roughly 20-hour stimulation, obtained from a patient who received antiretroviral therapy. Sample cell subset or site, as interpreted from the label and publication: CD40L-CD69- CD45RO-high memory CD4 T cells not responding to CMV lysate. Read as DNA, the sequence is TGCGCCAGCAGCCGTGGGTCAACTAATGAAAAACTGTTTTTT. This translates into CASSRGSTNEKLFF.